Presented here are 19 T cell receptor beta chains from one specimen sequenced in a study of blood T cell repertoires in COVID-19. Measured with immunoSEQ multiplex PCR; TCRdb has only the in-frame clones, and not every one. The sample records nearly 200,000 clones, around 80% being singletons. Input material: peripheral blood. Source of these receptors: a human donor in a cohort sampled during active COVID-19.

The rearrangement joins TRBV5-8 to TRBJ2-2, with D possibly TRBD2 on 5 matching bases. Trimming removed 2 bases from V and 5 bases from J, with 10 bases in between. The CDR3 length is 14 residues. Germline CDR1 and CDR2: SGHTS and YDEGEE. Here the CDR3 reads CASSFSRETGELFF. The CDR3 DNA reads as TGTGCCAGCAGCTTCAGTCGGGAAACCGGGGAGCTGTTTTTT.

This chain links TRBV5-1 with TRBJ2-3, with 7 bases identical to TRBD2. The CDR3 length is 15 residues. The ends lost 4 bases at V and 5 bases at J; junction bases unmatched: 10. The germline CDR1 and CDR2 sequences are SGHRS and YFSETQ. This chain's CDR3 is CASSALAPDGDTQYF. The CDR3 DNA reads TGCGCCAGCAGCGCACTAGCGCCGGACGGAGATACGCAGTATTTT.

The rearrangement joins TRBV5-5 to TRBJ1-3; possible D gene TRBD1, 6 bases. V lost 2 bases and J 4 bases, leaving 13 bases between the germline ends. The CDR3 has 15 residues. Germline loops: CDR1 SGHKS, CDR2 YYEKEE (reference sequence). CDR3 sequence: CASSLTGTRGNTIYF. The CDR3 DNA reads TGTGCCAGCAGCTTAACCGGGACAAGAGGAAACACCATATATTTT.

The CDR3 loop is CASSARRLDGYTF. As DNA, the CDR3 is TGTGCCAGCAGCGCGAGGCGGTTGGATGGCTACACCTTC. The V call is TRBV14, the J call TRBJ1-2; D not resolved. The CDR3 is made up of 13 amino acids. V gave up 5 bases and J gave up 6 bases, with 13 bases separating them. Looked up from germline, CDR1 is SGHDN and CDR2 is FVKESK. The full variable domain, in which reference TRBV14 and TRBJ1-2 provide the parts outside the CDR3, is EAGVTQFPSHSVIEKGQTVTLRCDPISGHDNLYWYRRVMGKEIKFLLHFVKESKQDESGMPNNRFLAERTGGTYSTLKVQPAELEDSGVYFCASSARRLDGYTFGSGTRLTVV.

The gene calls are TRBV5-5 and TRBJ2-2; 7 bases align to TRBD1. CDR1 and CDR2 from the germline V gene are SGHKS and YYEKEE (reference sequence). J gave up 4 bases and V 2 bases, and 5 bases lay outside the gene matches. This CDR3 region has 15 residues. The CDR3 region has the DNA TGTGCCAGCAGCTTACGACAGGGAAGCACCGGGGAGCTGTTTTTT. Translation gives CASSLRQGSTGELFF.

This rearrangement joins TRBV19 to TRBJ2-3, with TRBD1 as a possible D gene (5 bases). Trimming took 4 bases from V and 0 from J, leaving 8 bases between them. The CDR3 spans 14 residues. Germline CDR1 reads LNHDA; CDR2 reads SQIVND (reference sequence). CDR3 in amino acids: CASSRQPSTDTQYF. CDR3 sequence (DNA): TGTGCCAGTAGTAGACAGCCTAGCACAGATACGCAGTATTTT.

The rearrangement uses TRBV4-1 and TRBJ2-1; 8 bases line up with TRBD2. The ends lost 1 base at V and 2 bases at J; junction bases unmatched: 13. The germline V gene has CDR1 MGHRA and CDR2 YSYEKL. The CDR3 covers 19 residues. CDR3 nucleotides: TGCGCCAGCAGCCAAGTCCGAGTCAGGGGCGGGAGGACCTACAATGAGCAGTTCTTC. It codes for CASSQVRVRGGRTYNEQFF.

With respect to this clone: This sample includes further DNA sequences coding for the same CDR3. V and J are TRBV5-1 and TRBJ1-3, with D hard to call. CDR1 is SGHRS, CDR2 YFSETQ, per germline. The CDR3 loop spans 14 amino acids. Trimming stripped 4 bases from V and 0 bases from J, with 8 bases between. The CDR3 spells CASSLDNSGNTIYF. CDR3 sequence (DNA): TGCGCCAGCAGCCTCGACAACTCTGGAAACACCATATATTTT.

This clone was seen once. The rearrangement joins TRBV14 to TRBJ2-1, with 9 bases that match TRBD2. The junction had 7 bases not matched to a gene; V was cut back by 0 bases and J by 7 bases. The germline V gene has CDR1 SGHDN and CDR2 FVKESK. The CDR3 length is 16 residues. CDR3: CASSQEPAGGPNEQFF. In nucleotides, the CDR3 is TGTGCCAGCAGCCAAGAACCAGCGGGGGGCCCGAATGAGCAGTTCTTC.

The chain recombines TRBV29-1 with TRBJ2-3; 9 bases are shared with TRBD2. This CDR3 has 16 residues. CDR1 and CDR2 (germline): SQVTM, ANQGSEA. V dropped 0 bases and J dropped 4; count of bases not matched to a gene: 8. The CDR3 coding sequence is TGCAGCGTTGAAGATCGGGCTAGCGGGGCCTCAGATACGCAGTATTTT. This translates into CSVEDRASGASDTQYF.

The rearrangement joins TRBV6-2 or TRBV6-3 to TRBJ1-4, with D maybe TRBD1 (5 bases). Germline V gene sequence: CDR1 MNHEY, CDR2 SVGEGT. The CDR3 has 15 residues. Trimming took 5 bases from V and 5 from J, leaving 15 bases between them. CDR3 bases: TGTGCCAGCAGTCGACCGGGACGGGGGAATGAAAAACTGTTTTTT. As protein: CASSRPGRGNEKLFF.

Of note for this clone: This sample includes further DNA sequences coding for the same CDR3. The chain is built from TRBV3-1 (or the pseudogene TRBV3-2) and TRBJ2-2, with 8 bases fitting TRBD2. This CDR3 has 15 residues. The V gene end was trimmed by 4 bases and the J gene end by 5 bases; junction bases not matched to a gene: 6. Germline CDR1 is LGHDT and CDR2 is YNNKEL (reference sequence). The CDR3 region has the DNA TGTGCCAGCAGCCTCGGGGGGGCCAGAACCGGGGAGCTGTTTTTT. Translating it yields CASSLGGARTGELFF.

The CDR3 is CASSSDRANSPLHF. The CDR3 DNA reads as TGTGCCAGCAGCTCGGACAGGGCGAATTCACCCCTCCACTTT. The V and J genes are TRBV6-5 and TRBJ1-6; TRBD1 matches at 8 bases. This CDR3 region has 14 residues. J was trimmed by 7 bases and V by 6 bases; bases with no gene match: 5. In germline, CDR1 is MNHEY, CDR2 SVGAGI.

The rearrangement links TRBV11-2 to TRBJ1-1; maybe TRBD1 (5 bases). Germline assignment: CDR1 SGHAT and CDR2 FQNNGV. The CDR3 has 17 residues. V dropped 5 bases and J dropped 4 bases, with 23 bases sitting between them. CDR3 loop: CASSPSIQASGGTEAFF. CDR3 nucleotide sequence: TGTGCCAGCAGCCCAAGCATACAGGCTTCGGGAGGCACTGAAGCTTTCTTT.

V and J are TRBV19 and TRBJ1-1, with D maybe TRBD1 (6 bases). Looked up from germline, CDR1 is LNHDA and CDR2 is SQIVND (reference sequence). The length of the CDR3 is 17 residues. V lost 0 bases and J 0 bases, leaving 14 bases between the germline ends. The chain's CDR3 is CASSIEGRGSMNTEAFF. CDR3 sequence (DNA): TGTGCCAGTAGTATAGAGGGCAGGGGAAGCATGAACACTGAAGCTTTCTTT.

This chain uses TRBV27 with TRBJ1-1; TRBD1 aligns across 10 bases. The germline CDR1 and CDR2 sequences are MNHEY and SMNVEV (reference sequence). The CDR3 is 17 amino acids. V was clipped by 6 bases and J by 1 base; unmatched bases: 11. The CDR3 nucleotides are TGTGCCAGCAGAGAGAGGACAGGGGGTTTTGGGAACACTGAAGCTTTCTTT. Protein sequence: CASRERTGGFGNTEAFF.

The rearrangement links TRBV24-1 to TRBJ2-1; D gene unclear. The CDR3 has 18 amino acids. V was trimmed by 5 bases and J by 1 base, leaving 20 bases between them. The V gene's germline CDR1 is KGHDR and CDR2 SFDVKD. The CDR3 protein is CATSGPTTRTGSYNEQFF. In DNA form, the CDR3 reads TGTGCCACCAGTGGACCGACAACTCGAACCGGATCCTACAATGAGCAGTTCTTC.

V usage is TRBV7-9 and J usage is TRBJ2-7; TRBD1 agrees at 9 bases. V trimming: 0 bases; J trimming: 0 bases; junction bases outside the gene matches: 3. This CDR3 has 16 amino acids. Germline CDR1 and CDR2: SEHNR and FQNEAQ (reference sequence). Written as DNA, the CDR3 is TGTGCCAGCAGCTTAGCGGGGGACAGGGTCTCCTACGAGCAGTACGTC. This gives the protein CASSLAGDRVSYEQYV.

This rearrangement joins TRBV6-5 to TRBJ2-7, with D possibly being TRBD2 (6 bases). CDR3 size: 13 residues. CDR1 MNHEY and CDR2 SVGAGI come from the germline V gene. Trimming removed 3 bases at V and 3 bases at J, with 9 bases between. The DNA of the CDR3 is TGTGCCAGCAGTTATCGGGAGAGCTACGAGCAGTACTTC. Its translation: CASSYRESYEQYF.